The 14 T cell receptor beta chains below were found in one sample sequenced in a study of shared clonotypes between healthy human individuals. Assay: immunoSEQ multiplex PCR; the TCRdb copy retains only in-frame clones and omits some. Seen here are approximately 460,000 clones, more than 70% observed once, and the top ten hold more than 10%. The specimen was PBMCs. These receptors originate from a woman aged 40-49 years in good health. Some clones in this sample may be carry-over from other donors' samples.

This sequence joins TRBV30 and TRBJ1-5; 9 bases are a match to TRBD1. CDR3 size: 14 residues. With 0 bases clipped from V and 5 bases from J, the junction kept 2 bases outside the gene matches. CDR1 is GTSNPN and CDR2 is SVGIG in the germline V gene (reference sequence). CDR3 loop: CAWSVRQGDQPQHF. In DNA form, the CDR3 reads TGTGCCTGGAGTGTACGACAGGGGGATCAGCCCCAGCATTTT.

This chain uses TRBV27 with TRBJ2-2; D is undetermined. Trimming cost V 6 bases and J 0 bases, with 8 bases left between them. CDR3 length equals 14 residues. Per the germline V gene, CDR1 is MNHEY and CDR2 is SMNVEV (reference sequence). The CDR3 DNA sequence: TGTGCCAGCAGCGTGATTGCGAACACCGGGGAGCTGTTTTTT. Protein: CASSVIANTGELFF.

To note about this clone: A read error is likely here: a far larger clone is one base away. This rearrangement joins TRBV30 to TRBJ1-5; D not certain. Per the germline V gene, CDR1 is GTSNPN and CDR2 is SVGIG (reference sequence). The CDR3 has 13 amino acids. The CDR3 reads CVWSSDSNQPQHF. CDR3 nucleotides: TGTGTCTGGAGTTCGGATAGCAATCAGCCCCAGCATTTT.

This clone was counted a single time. DNA for the CDR3: TGCGCCAGCAGCCCGAGGGGGGCAGGGGGAAGCACTGAAGCTTTCTTT. Amino acids: CASSPRGAGGSTEAFF. The chain uses TRBV5-1 and TRBJ1-1; 7 bases agree with TRBD1. Germline V CDR1 and CDR2: SGHRS, YFSETQ. CDR3 length: 16 amino acids. The V gene end was trimmed by 4 bases and the J gene end by 4 bases; junction bases not matched to a gene: 13.

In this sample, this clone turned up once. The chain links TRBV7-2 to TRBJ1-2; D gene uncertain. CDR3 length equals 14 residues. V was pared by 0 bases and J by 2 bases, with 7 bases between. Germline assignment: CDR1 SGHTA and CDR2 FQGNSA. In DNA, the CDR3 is TGTGCCAGCAGCTTAGCGGCGAGAAACTATGGCTACACCTTC. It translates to CASSLAARNYGYTF.

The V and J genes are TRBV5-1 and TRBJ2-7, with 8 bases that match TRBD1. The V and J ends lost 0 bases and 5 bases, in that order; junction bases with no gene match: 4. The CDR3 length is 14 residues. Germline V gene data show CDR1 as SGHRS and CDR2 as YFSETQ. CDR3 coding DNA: TGCGCCAGCAGCTTGGGCCAGGGGGCCCACGAGCAGTACTTC. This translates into CASSLGQGAHEQYF.

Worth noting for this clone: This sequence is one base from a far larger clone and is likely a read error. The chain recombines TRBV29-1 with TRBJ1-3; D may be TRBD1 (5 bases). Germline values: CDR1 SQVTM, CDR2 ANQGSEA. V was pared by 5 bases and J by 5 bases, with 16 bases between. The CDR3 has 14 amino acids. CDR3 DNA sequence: TGCAGCGTTAATGTTGGGGGGACGAGAAACACCATATATTTT. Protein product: CSVNVGGTRNTIYF.

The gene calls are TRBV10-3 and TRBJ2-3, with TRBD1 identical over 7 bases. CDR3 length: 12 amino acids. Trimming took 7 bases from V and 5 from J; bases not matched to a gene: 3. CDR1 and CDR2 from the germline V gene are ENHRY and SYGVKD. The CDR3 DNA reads TGTGCCATCAACAGGGGTGGAGATACGCAGTATTTT. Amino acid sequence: CAINRGGDTQYF.

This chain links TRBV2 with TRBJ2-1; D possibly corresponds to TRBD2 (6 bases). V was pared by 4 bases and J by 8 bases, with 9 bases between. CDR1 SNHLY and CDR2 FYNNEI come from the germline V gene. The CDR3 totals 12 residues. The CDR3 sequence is CASSVTSDEQFF. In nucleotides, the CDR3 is TGTGCCAGCAGTGTGACTAGTGATGAGCAGTTCTTC.

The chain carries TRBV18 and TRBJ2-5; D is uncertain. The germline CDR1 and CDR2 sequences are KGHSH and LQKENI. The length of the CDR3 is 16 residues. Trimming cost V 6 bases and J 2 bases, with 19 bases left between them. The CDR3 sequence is CASSPPSDQVQETQYF. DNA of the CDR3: TGTGCCAGCTCGCCCCCCTCGGACCAGGTTCAAGAGACCCAGTACTTC.

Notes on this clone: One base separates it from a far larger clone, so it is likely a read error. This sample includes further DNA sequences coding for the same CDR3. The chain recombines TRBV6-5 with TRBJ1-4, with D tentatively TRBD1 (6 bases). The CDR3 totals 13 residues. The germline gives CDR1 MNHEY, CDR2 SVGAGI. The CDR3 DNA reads TGTGCCAGCAGTGAAGGGAAGGGGGAAAAACTGTTCTTT. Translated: CASSEGKGEKLFF.

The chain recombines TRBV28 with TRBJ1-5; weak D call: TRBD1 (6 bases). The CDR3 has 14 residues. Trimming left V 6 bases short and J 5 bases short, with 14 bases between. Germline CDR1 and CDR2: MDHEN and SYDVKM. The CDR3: CASSPGGGDQPQHF. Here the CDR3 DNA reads TGTGCCAGCAGCCCCGGAGGGGGAGATCAGCCCCAGCATTTT.

The CDR3 coding sequence is TGTGCCTGGAAGGTGTCAGGCCAGGGGACCATATATTTT. Translation gives CAWKVSGQGTIYF. This chain connects TRBV30 to TRBJ1-3; D is possibly TRBD1 (6 bases). The V gene's germline CDR1 is GTSNPN and CDR2 SVGIG (reference sequence). This CDR3 is 13 amino acids long. The germline V and J ends were trimmed by 4 bases and 10 bases, with 17 bases remaining between them.

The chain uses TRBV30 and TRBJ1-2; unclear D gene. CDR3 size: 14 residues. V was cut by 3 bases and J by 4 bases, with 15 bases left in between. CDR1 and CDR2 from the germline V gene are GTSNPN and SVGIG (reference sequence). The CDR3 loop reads CAWSVGPSLYGYTF. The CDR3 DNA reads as TGTGCCTGGAGCGTCGGGCCTTCCCTCTATGGCTACACCTTC.